This T cell receptor beta chain was found in a study of CD8 T cells in Susac syndrome. Study results and limitations: Peak Susac CD8+ clonal expansion was seen in TEMRA cells and active patients. Susac-specific public clones were found in both the total CD8+ and the CD8+ TEMRA repertoires, with sixteen in the former and 5 or 6 in the latter.

On this clonotype: Its matching antigen is unknown.

Sequencing of TCR beta covered CD8+ and CD4+ T cells obtained from blood. Reverse transcription of roughly 0.5 to 1 ug RNA used random hexamers. Amplification of the TCR beta CDR3 was carried out by immunoSEQ multiplex PCR, which spanned a total of 54 Vbeta and 13 Jbeta segments. Using its own MiXCR run on the immunoSEQ multiplex PCR reads, TCRdb lists one record per CDR3 protein. The sample shows some 130,000 distinct CDR3 sequences, 95% of them seen only once. V was clipped by 8 bases and J by 4 bases, with 20 bases between them. Germline lookup yields CDR1 MNHNY and CDR2 SVGAGI (reference sequence). The CDR3 covers 16 residues.

Sequenced material: CD8+ T cells from PBMCs. The TCR originated in a human donor with Susac syndrome. This chain connects TRBV6-6 to TRBJ2-2; D may match TRBD1 or TRBD2 (5 bases each). The CDR3 region is CASFPLGAGVTGELFF. In DNA form, the CDR3 reads TGTGCCAGCTTCCCTCTCGGGGCCGGGGTCACCGGGGAGCTGTTTTTT.